These 26 T cell receptor beta chains came from one sample sequenced in a study of blood T cell repertoires in COVID-19. Profiled with immunoSEQ multiplex PCR; TCRdb holds only in-frame clones, not every one. The profile covers around 340,000 clones, with roughly 86% appearing a single time and about 0.94% taken by the ten largest. Sequencing used PBMCs or T cells enriched from blood (not recorded which). The receptors here all came from a woman younger than 45 who had been exposed to COVID-19.

The V and J genes are TRBV28 and TRBJ2-1, with 12 bases aligning to TRBD2. V was clipped by 6 bases and J by 0 bases; unmatched bases: 9. This CDR3 contains 18 residues. Germline loops: CDR1 MDHEN, CDR2 SYDVKM. CDR3 residues: CASRKTSGSLSSYNEQFF. The CDR3 nucleotides read TGTGCCAGCAGAAAGACTAGCGGGAGCCTCAGCTCCTACAATGAGCAGTTCTTC.

J is TRBJ2-1 and V is TRBV28; TRBD2 aligns across 12 bases. The CDR3 consists of 16 residues. Trimming took 6 bases from V and 1 from J; bases not matched to a gene: 4. Germline V gives CDR1 MDHEN, CDR2 SYDVKM. CDR3 DNA: TGTGCCAGCAGGGGGACTAGCGGGCCTTCCTACAATGAGCAGTTCTTC. This sequence encodes CASRGTSGPSYNEQFF.

The V call is TRBV6-6, the J call TRBJ2-2; TRBD2 agrees at 11 bases. This CDR3 has 17 residues. CDR1 and CDR2 (germline): MNHNY, SVGAGI (reference sequence). V was pared by 5 bases and J by 4 bases, with 9 bases of the junction left unmatched. The CDR3 here is CASSRSLSGRATGELFF. CDR3 DNA: TGTGCCAGCAGTCGTTCCCTTAGCGGGAGGGCCACCGGGGAGCTGTTTTTT.

V usage is TRBV28 and J usage is TRBJ1-5, with TRBD1 identical over 8 bases. This CDR3 is 15 amino acids long. V shed 5 bases, J shed 2 bases, and the junction held 5 bases outside the gene matches. The germline V gene encodes CDR1 MDHEN and CDR2 SYDVKM. CDR3 sequence reads: CASSMDRAGNQPQHF. The CDR3 DNA sequence: TGTGCCAGCAGTATGGACAGGGCTGGCAATCAGCCCCAGCATTTT.

This chain uses TRBV6-5 with TRBJ2-7, with TRBD2 matching over 8 bases. The germline V gene has CDR1 MNHEY and CDR2 SVGAGI. J lost 3 bases, V lost 5 bases, and 6 bases had no gene match. CDR3 length: 14 amino acids. The CDR3 sequence is CASSRSREGYEQYF. The CDR3 DNA reads TGTGCCAGCAGTCGCTCCCGGGAGGGCTACGAGCAGTACTTC.

This CDR3 is CASSDEGRGGSPLHF. CDR3 nucleotides: TGTGCCAGCAGTGACGAGGGCAGGGGTGGCTCACCCCTCCACTTT. This chain links TRBV6-4 with TRBJ1-6; TRBD1 might be the D (6 bases). Germline V lookup: CDR1 MRHNA, CDR2 SNTAGT. There are 15 residues in the CDR3. Trimming pared 2 bases from V and 10 bases from J, leaving 15 bases between.

The chain links TRBV19 to TRBJ1-5; TRBD1 might be the D (5 bases). Trimming left V 3 bases short and J 1 base short, with 10 bases between. The CDR3 length is 15 residues. Germline V gene sequence: CDR1 LNHDA, CDR2 SQIVND (reference sequence). In DNA, the CDR3 is TGTGCCAGTAGTATTGGGGGGGGAAGCAATCAGCCCCAGCATTTT. Translated: CASSIGGGSNQPQHF. The variable domain in full, completed from reference TRBV19 and TRBJ1-5, reads DGGITQSPKYLFRKEGQNVTLSCEQNLNHDAMYWYRQDPGQGLRLIYYSQIVNDFQKGDIAEGYSVSREKKESFPLTVTSAQKNPTAFYLCASSIGGGSNQPQHFGDGTRLSIL.

As to this clone: An end of the junction does not agree with germline; a read error may underlie this. The rearrangement links TRBV10-3 to TRBJ2-7; 8 bases fit TRBD1. Germline-derived CDR1 and CDR2 are ENHRY and SYGVKD. This CDR3 contains 13 residues. CDR3: CAISGQGSHEQYF. The DNA for the CDR3 is TGTGCCATCAGCGGACAGGGCTCCCACGAGCAGTACTTC.

This rearrangement joins TRBV19 to TRBJ1-5; D unclear. Germline lookup yields CDR1 LNHDA and CDR2 SQIVND (reference sequence). The CDR3 runs to 15 residues. The V and J ends lost 6 bases and 0 bases respectively, with 12 bases between them. CDR3 sequence (DNA): TGTGCCAGTAGATTTTACCTAGATAGCAATCAGCCCCAGCATTTT. Protein: CASRFYLDSNQPQHF.

The J gene is TRBJ1-4, the V gene TRBV5-6, with D possibly being TRBD1 (6 bases). Trimming took off 4 bases at V and 4 bases at J, with 23 bases between the two ends. The CDR3 has 18 residues. Germline lookup yields CDR1 SGHDT and CDR2 YYEEEE. CDR3 DNA: TGTGCCAGCAGCGGCAGCGGGGGGCCTCCACAATTTAATGAAAAACTGTTTTTT. Amino acids: CASSGSGGPPQFNEKLFF. The full variable domain, completed using reference TRBV5-6 and TRBJ1-4, is DAGVTQSPTHLIKTRGQQVTLRCSPKSGHDTVSWYQQALGQGPQFIFQYYEEEERQRGNFPDRFSGHQFPNYSSELNVNALLLGDSALYLCASSGSGGPPQFNEKLFFGSGTQLSVL.

The chain recombines TRBV11-2 with TRBJ1-4; TRBD1 agrees at 9 bases. In germline, CDR1 is SGHAT, CDR2 FQNNGV. Trimming at V came to 4 bases and at J to 7 bases, leaving 7 bases not matched to a gene. The CDR3 sequence is 15 residues long. The CDR3 DNA reads TGTGCCAGCAGCTCCTATCCGGGACAGGGTGAAAAACTGTTTTTT. Its translation is CASSSYPGQGEKLFF.

The rearrangement links TRBV5-1 to TRBJ1-6, with D perhaps matching TRBD1 (6 bases). Trimming left V 4 bases short and J 8 bases short, with 19 bases between. The CDR3 totals 16 residues. Germline values: CDR1 SGHRS, CDR2 YFSETQ. The CDR3 nucleotides read TGCGCCAGCAGCCCGATGGACAGCTCCCTGGATTCACCCCTCCACTTT. Residues: CASSPMDSSLDSPLHF.

This chain connects TRBV24-1 to TRBJ1-4; 8 bases agree with TRBD1. Unmatched junction bases numbered 3, after V lost 2 bases and J lost 8 bases. The germline V gene encodes CDR1 KGHDR and CDR2 SFDVKD. CDR3 size: 14 residues. The CDR3 region is CATSDSRTGEKLFF. DNA of the CDR3: TGTGCCACCAGTGATTCGAGGACAGGGGAAAAACTGTTTTTT.

The rearrangement joins TRBV14 to TRBJ1-5; 8 bases agree with TRBD1. V gave up 4 bases and J gave up 4 bases; unmatched junction bases: 6. The germline V gene has CDR1 SGHDN and CDR2 FVKESK. CDR3 length: 15 amino acids. The CDR3 region is CASSLGQGANQPQHF. CDR3 bases: TGTGCCAGCAGCCTCGGTCAGGGGGCGAATCAGCCCCAGCATTTT.

The chain carries TRBV11-3 and TRBJ2-3, with D possibly matching TRBD1 (6 bases). V was trimmed by 5 bases and J by 2 bases, leaving 14 bases between them. Germline CDR1 SGHNT, CDR2 YENEEA. The CDR3 is 15 residues long. CDR3 in amino acids: CASSEGVGSTDTQYF. CDR3 nucleotides: TGTGCCAGCAGCGAGGGGGTGGGGTCCACAGATACGCAGTATTTT.

CDR3 DNA sequence: TGTGCCAGCAGCGGGGGGGGACAGGGGCTCTACGAGCAGTACTTC. Amino acids: CASSGGGQGLYEQYF. The rearrangement joins TRBV11-2 to TRBJ2-7; TRBD1 aligns across 10 bases. There are 15 residues in the CDR3. The germline V gene encodes CDR1 SGHAT and CDR2 FQNNGV. J gave up 3 bases and V 5 bases, and 7 bases lay outside the gene matches.

The chain employs TRBV12-3 or TRBV12-4 and TRBJ2-5; tentative D call: TRBD1 (5 bases). CDR3 length: 13 amino acids. V was pared by 6 bases and J by 4 bases, with 12 bases between. The CDR3 DNA reads TGTGCCAGCAGCCCAGGGTGGGGAGAGACCCAGTACTTC. It codes for CASSPGWGETQYF.

The CDR3 DNA reads TGCGCCAGCAGTGATAGTCTAGCGGGAGAGAATGAGCAGTTCTTC. Translating gives CASSDSLAGENEQFF. This chain connects TRBV10-1 to TRBJ2-1; the match to TRBD2 covers 10 bases. The germline CDR1 and CDR2 sequences are WNHNN and SYGVQD (reference sequence). The CDR3 has 15 amino acids. With 3 bases clipped from V and 7 bases from J, the junction kept 6 bases outside the gene matches.

The V call is TRBV6-5, the J call TRBJ1-2; a possible D gene is TRBD1 (5 bases). V lost 5 bases and J lost 2, with 15 bases in between. This CDR3 contains 15 residues. Germline CDR1 MNHEY, CDR2 SVGAGI. The CDR3 here is CASSRGPTENYGYTF. For the CDR3, the DNA is TGTGCCAGCAGTAGAGGACCGACAGAAAACTATGGCTACACCTTC.

The V and J genes are TRBV30 and TRBJ2-3, with D possibly matching TRBD1 (5 bases). Germline CDR1 GTSNPN, CDR2 SVGIG (reference sequence). Trimming took 4 bases from V and 4 from J, leaving 15 bases between them. The CDR3 contains 14 residues. CDR3 sequence: CAWISSRGSDTQYF. The CDR3 nucleotides read TGTGCCTGGATTTCGTCTAGGGGTTCAGATACGCAGTATTTT.

The chain uses TRBV15 and TRBJ1-6, with D possibly being TRBD1 (6 bases). CDR1 is LNHNV and CDR2 is YYDKDF in the germline V gene (reference sequence). Trimming removed 0 bases from V and 7 bases from J, with 19 bases in between. The CDR3 extends over 18 amino acids. The CDR3 DNA follows: TGTGCCACCAGCAGAGATTCCCCCAGGGGTTTTGGGAATTCACCCCTCCACTTT. Translation: CATSRDSPRGFGNSPLHF.

This rearrangement joins TRBV5-4 to TRBJ2-7; D gene unclear. The CDR3 contains 11 residues. Germline CDR1 reads SGHNT; CDR2 reads YYREEE (reference sequence). The V and J ends lost 1 base and 5 bases respectively, with 4 bases between them. DNA of the CDR3: TGTGCCAGCAGCTTGTCGGACGAGCAGTACTTC. Translating gives CASSLSDEQYF.

The count of this clone is one. The gene calls are TRBV7-9 and TRBJ1-4; 9 nucleotides agree with TRBD1. With V trimmed by 4 bases and J by 7 bases, 13 bases remained unmatched. Germline-derived CDR1 and CDR2 are SEHNR and FQNEAQ (reference sequence). CDR3 length equals 17 residues. The CDR3 region is CASSSLSGGQGREKLFF. In nucleotides, the CDR3 is TGTGCCAGCAGCTCCCTATCGGGGGGACAGGGTCGTGAAAAACTGTTTTTT.

The chain joins TRBV11-2 to TRBJ2-3; D possibly corresponds to TRBD2 (6 bases). V was shortened by 5 bases and J by 0 bases, with 9 bases between the two germline ends. The germline V gene has CDR1 SGHAT and CDR2 FQNNGV. There are 14 residues in the CDR3. CDR3 bases: TGTGCCAGCAGCCTCGGGAGAAGCACAGATACGCAGTATTTT. Translating gives CASSLGRSTDTQYF.

This sequence joins TRBV6-5 and TRBJ2-7, with D unresolved. Trimming stripped 0 bases from V and 0 bases from J, with 6 bases between. CDR1 is MNHEY and CDR2 is SVGAGI in the germline V gene. This CDR3 is built from 14 residues. The CDR3 sequence: CASSYSGGSYEQYF. DNA for the CDR3: TGTGCCAGCAGTTACTCTGGCGGCTCCTACGAGCAGTACTTC.

The rearrangement joins TRBV11-2 to TRBJ2-5, with 7 nucleotides matching TRBD2. The CDR3 is made up of 17 amino acids. CDR1 is SGHAT and CDR2 is FQNNGV in the germline V gene. The V gene end was trimmed by 4 bases and the J gene end by 5 bases; junction bases not matched to a gene: 16. This chain's CDR3 is CASSSRGWRERRETQYF. CDR3 nucleotide sequence: TGTGCCAGCAGCTCCCGAGGTTGGCGGGAGCGGAGGGAGACCCAGTACTTC.